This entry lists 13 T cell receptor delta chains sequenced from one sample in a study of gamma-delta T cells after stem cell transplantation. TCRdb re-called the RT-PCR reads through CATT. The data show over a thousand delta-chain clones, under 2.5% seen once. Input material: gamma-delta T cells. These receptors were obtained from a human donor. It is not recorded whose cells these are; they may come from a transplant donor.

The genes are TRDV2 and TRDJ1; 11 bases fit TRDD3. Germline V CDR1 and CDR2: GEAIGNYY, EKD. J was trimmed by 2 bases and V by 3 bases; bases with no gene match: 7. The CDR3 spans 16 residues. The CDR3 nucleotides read TGTGCCTGTGACCCCTTGGGGGATACGTATACCGATAAACTCATCTTT. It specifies CACDPLGDTYTDKLIF.

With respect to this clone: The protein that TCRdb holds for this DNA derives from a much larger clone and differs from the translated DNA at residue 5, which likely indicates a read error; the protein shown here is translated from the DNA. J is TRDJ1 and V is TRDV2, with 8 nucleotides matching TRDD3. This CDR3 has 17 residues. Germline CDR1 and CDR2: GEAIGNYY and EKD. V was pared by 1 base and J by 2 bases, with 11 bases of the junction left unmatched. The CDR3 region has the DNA TGTGCCTGTGACACTCTAGGAATCATGGGGGATACCGATAAACTCATCTTT. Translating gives CACDTLGIMGDTDKLIF.

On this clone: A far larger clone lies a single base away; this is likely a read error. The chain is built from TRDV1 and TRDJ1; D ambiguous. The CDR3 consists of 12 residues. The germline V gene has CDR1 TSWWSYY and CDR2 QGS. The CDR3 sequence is CSITTTHRKLIF. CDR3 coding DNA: TGTTCCATCACTACGACCCATCGGAAACTCATCTTT.

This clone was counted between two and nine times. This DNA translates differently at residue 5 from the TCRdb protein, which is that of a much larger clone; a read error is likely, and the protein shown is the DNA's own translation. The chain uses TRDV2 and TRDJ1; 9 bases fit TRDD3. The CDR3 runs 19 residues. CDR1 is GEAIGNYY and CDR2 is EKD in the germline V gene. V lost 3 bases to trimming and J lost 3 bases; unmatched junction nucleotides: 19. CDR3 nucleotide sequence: TGTGCCTGTGACGCCCTTACTATGCGTGAGGGGGATACTTCCGATAAACTCATCTTT. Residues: CACDALTMREGDTSDKLIF.

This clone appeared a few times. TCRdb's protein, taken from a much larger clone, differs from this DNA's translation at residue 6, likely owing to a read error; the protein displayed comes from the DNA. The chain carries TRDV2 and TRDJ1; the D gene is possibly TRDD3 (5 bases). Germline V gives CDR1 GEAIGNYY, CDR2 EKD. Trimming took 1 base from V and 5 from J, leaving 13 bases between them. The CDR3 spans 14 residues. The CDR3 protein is CACDTPGVDDKLIF. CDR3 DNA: TGTGCCTGTGACACTCCGGGGGTTGATGATAAACTCATCTTT.

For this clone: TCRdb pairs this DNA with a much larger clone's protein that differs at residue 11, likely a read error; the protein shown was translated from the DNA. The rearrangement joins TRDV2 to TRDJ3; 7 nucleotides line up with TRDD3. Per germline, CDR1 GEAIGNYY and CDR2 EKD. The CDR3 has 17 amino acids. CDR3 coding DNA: TGTGCCTGTGACCTTACTGGGGTCTCCTGGGGCACCCGACAGATGTTTTTC. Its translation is CACDLTGVSWGTRQMFF.

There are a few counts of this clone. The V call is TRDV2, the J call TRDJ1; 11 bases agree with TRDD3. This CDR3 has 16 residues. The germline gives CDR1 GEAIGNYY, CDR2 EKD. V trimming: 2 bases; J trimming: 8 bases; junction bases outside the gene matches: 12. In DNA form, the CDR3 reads TGTGCCTGTGACAGGGTGGGGGATACGGAACCGTTGAAACTCATCTTT. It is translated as CACDRVGDTEPLKLIF.

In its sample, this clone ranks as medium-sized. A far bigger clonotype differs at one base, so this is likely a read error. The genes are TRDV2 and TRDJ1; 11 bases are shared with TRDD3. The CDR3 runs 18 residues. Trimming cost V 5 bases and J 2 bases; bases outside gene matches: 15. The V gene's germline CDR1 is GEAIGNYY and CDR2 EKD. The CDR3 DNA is TGTGCCTGTGGCAACCGTGGCTTGGGGGATACGTATACCGATAAACTCATCTTT. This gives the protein CACGNRGLGDTYTDKLIF.

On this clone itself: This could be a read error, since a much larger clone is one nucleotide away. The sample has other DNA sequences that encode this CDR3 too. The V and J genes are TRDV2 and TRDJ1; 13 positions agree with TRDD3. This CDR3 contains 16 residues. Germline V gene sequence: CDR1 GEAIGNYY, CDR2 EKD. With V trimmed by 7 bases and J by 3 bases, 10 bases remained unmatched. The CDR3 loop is CACDSLGDTNADKLIF. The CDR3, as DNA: TGTGCCTGCGACTCACTGGGGGATACGAACGCCGATAAACTCATCTTT.

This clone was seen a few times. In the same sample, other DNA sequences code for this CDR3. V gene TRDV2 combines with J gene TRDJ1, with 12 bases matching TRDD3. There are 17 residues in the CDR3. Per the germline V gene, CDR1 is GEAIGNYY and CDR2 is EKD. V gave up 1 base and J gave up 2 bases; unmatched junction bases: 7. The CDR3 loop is CACDTLGDTRGTDKLIF. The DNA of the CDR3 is TGTGCCTGTGACACTCTGGGGGATACGCGAGGGACCGATAAACTCATCTTT.

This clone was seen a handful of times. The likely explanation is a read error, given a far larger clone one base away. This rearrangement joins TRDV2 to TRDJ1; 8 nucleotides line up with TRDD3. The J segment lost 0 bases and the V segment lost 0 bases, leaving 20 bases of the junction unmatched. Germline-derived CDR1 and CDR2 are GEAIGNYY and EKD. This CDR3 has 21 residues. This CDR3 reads CACDTGLRSTGGRQYTDKLIF. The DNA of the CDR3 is TGTGCCTGTGACACCGGACTCCGGAGTACTGGGGGCCGACAGTACACCGATAAACTCATCTTT.

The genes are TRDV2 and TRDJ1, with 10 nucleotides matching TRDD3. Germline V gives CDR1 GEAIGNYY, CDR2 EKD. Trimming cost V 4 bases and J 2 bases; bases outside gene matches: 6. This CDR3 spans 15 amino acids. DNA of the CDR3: TGTGCCTGTGATAAACTGGGGGATTTTACCGATAAACTCATCTTT. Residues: CACDKLGDFTDKLIF.

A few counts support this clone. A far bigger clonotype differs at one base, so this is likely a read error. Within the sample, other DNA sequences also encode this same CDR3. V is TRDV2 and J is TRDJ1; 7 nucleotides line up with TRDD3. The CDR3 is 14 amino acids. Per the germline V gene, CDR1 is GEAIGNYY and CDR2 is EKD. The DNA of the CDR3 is TGTGCCTGTGACACTCTGGGGGTTGATGATAAACTCATTTTT. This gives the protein CACDTLGVDDKLIF.